Listed here are 13 T cell receptor beta chains from one sample, sequenced in a study of blood T cell repertoires in COVID-19. Assay used: immunoSEQ multiplex PCR; TCRdb lists only in-frame clones, some missing. Of 95,000 to 150,000 clones in the sample, over 75% are singletons; the top ten hold about 18%. Sequenced input: peripheral blood. The receptors shown here come from a man aged 25 to 40 with COVID-19, enrolled during active disease.

This clone has more than one count but fewer than ten. Distinct nucleotide sequences in the sample also encode this CDR3. The V and J genes are TRBV5-1 and TRBJ2-5; TRBD1 matches at 7 bases. Losses at the gene ends were 0 bases for V and 1 base for J; bases not matched to a gene: 3. This CDR3 is 15 amino acids long. CDR1 and CDR2 (germline): SGHRS, YFSETQ. In DNA, the CDR3 is TGCGCCAGCAGCTTGGGGACAGGCCCCCAAGAGACCCAGTACTTC. This translates into CASSLGTGPQETQYF.

The V call is TRBV12-3 or TRBV12-4, the J call TRBJ2-1; D unresolved. The V end lost 1 base, the J end lost 7 bases, and 8 bases lay between the germline ends. The CDR3 is 13 residues long. CDR3 sequence (DNA): TGTGCCAGCAGTTTAGGTGCGTGGAATGAGCAGTTCTTC. This encodes CASSLGAWNEQFF.

The chain couples TRBV7-8 to TRBJ2-7, with 9 bases identical to TRBD2. The J segment lost 2 bases and the V segment lost 0 bases, leaving 5 bases of the junction unmatched. The CDR3 length is 16 residues. CDR1 is SGHVS and CDR2 is FQNEAQ in the germline V gene. The CDR3 DNA is TGTGCCAGCAGCTTAGCTTTGGCGGGAGGGACCTACGAGCAGTACTTC. Protein sequence: CASSLALAGGTYEQYF.

This sequence joins TRBV2 and TRBJ2-3; TRBD1 agrees at 11 bases. This CDR3 spans 15 amino acids. Trimming at V came to 6 bases and at J to 4 bases, leaving 6 bases not matched to a gene. The germline CDR1 and CDR2 sequences are SNHLY and FYNNEI. CDR3 in amino acids: CASSQDRGRADTQYF. CDR3 bases: TGTGCCAGCAGCCAGGACAGGGGGCGGGCAGATACGCAGTATTTT. Based on the CDR3 plus reference TRBV2 and TRBJ2-3, the full variable domain is EPEVTQTPSHQVTQMGQEVILRCVPISNHLYFYWYRQILGQKVEFLVSFYNNEISEKSEIFDDQFSVERPDGSNFTLKIRSTKLEDSAMYFCASSQDRGRADTQYFGPGTRLTVL.

This rearrangement joins TRBV2 to TRBJ1-2; TRBD1 is a possible D gene (5 bases). The CDR3 loop spans 12 amino acids. V was trimmed by 10 bases and J by 6 bases, leaving 15 bases between them. Per germline, CDR1 SNHLY and CDR2 FYNNEI. For the CDR3, the DNA is TGTGCCACCAGAAGGGGAGGGGATGGCTACACCTTC. This translates into CATRRGGDGYTF.

This clone was found a few times. The rearrangement uses TRBV4-2 and TRBJ2-5; TRBD2 aligns across 14 bases. CDR1 is LGHNA and CDR2 is YNFKEQ in the germline V gene. V lost 0 bases to trimming and J lost 5 bases; unmatched junction nucleotides: 14. The CDR3 runs to 20 residues. This CDR3 is CASSQDYGLAGGTHAETQYF. In DNA form, the CDR3 reads TGTGCCAGCAGCCAAGATTACGGACTAGCGGGAGGAACCCATGCGGAGACCCAGTACTTC.

This chain links TRBV30 with TRBJ1-2; D possibly corresponds to TRBD1 (6 bases). This CDR3 has 13 residues. The V end lost 3 bases, the J end lost 6 bases, and 14 bases lay between the germline ends. Per germline, CDR1 GTSNPN and CDR2 SVGIG (reference sequence). CDR3 residues: CAWRDAPGDGYTF. The CDR3 DNA reads as TGTGCCTGGAGGGACGCTCCAGGGGATGGCTACACCTTC.

The V and J genes are TRBV19 and TRBJ1-1; the D is unclear. Trimming shortened V by 6 bases and J by 5 bases, and 31 bases separated the two germline ends. The CDR3 runs 19 residues. In germline, CDR1 is LNHDA, CDR2 SQIVND (reference sequence). In nucleotides, the CDR3 is TGTGCCAGTAGCTCACCTTCTTCATTTTCCGGTTTTTGGAGAACTGAAGCTTTCTTT. Its translation: CASSSPSSFSGFWRTEAFF. The entire variable domain, with the rest obtained from reference TRBV19 and TRBJ1-1, is as follows: DGGITQSPKYLFRKEGQNVTLSCEQNLNHDAMYWYRQDPGQGLRLIYYSQIVNDFQKGDIAEGYSVSREKKESFPLTVTSAQKNPTAFYLCASSSPSSFSGFWRTEAFFGQGTRLTVV.

The chain links TRBV7-2 to TRBJ2-5; D gene uncertain. V shed 4 bases and J shed 4 bases, with 10 bases lying between them. The CDR3 has 13 amino acids. The germline V gene has CDR1 SGHTA and CDR2 FQGNSA. In DNA, the CDR3 is TGTGCCAGCAGCTCTTACCTGGCAGAGACCCAGTACTTC. Residues: CASSSYLAETQYF.

V usage is TRBV5-6 and J usage is TRBJ2-5; TRBD2 agrees at 9 bases. Germline V lookup: CDR1 SGHDT, CDR2 YYEEEE. The CDR3 runs 17 residues. The junction had 11 bases not matched to a gene; V was cut back by 0 bases and J by 5 bases. DNA of the CDR3: TGTGCCAGCAGCTTGGTGGACCGCGGGGGGGCCGCGGAGACCCAGTACTTC. Its protein is CASSLVDRGGAAETQYF.

The chain joins TRBV6-4 to TRBJ1-4, with a tentative D call TRBD1 (6 bases). The CDR3 runs to 16 residues. V lost 6 bases to trimming and J lost 6 bases, with 20 bases between them. Germline-derived CDR1 and CDR2 are MRHNA and SNTAGT. In DNA, the CDR3 is TGTGCCAGCAGGAGGGGGTCCATTGGGGGTGATGAAAAACTGTTTTTT. Residues: CASRRGSIGGDEKLFF.

The rearrangement links TRBV25-1 to TRBJ2-3; 10 nucleotides align to TRBD2. V gave up 3 bases and J gave up 2 bases; unmatched junction bases: 5. The germline V gene encodes CDR1 MGHDK and CDR2 SYGVNS. This CDR3 region has 16 residues. CDR3: CASSDELAGITDTQYF. The CDR3 region has the DNA TGTGCCAGCAGTGATGAACTAGCGGGAATCACAGATACGCAGTATTTT.

CDR3 sequence reads: CASRKTSGGRMDTQYF. CDR3 coding DNA: TGTGCCAGTCGAAAGACTAGCGGGGGACGCATGGATACGCAGTATTTT. The chain combines TRBV19 with TRBJ2-3; 12 bases align to TRBD2. Germline CDR1 is LNHDA and CDR2 is SQIVND (reference sequence). This CDR3 is 16 amino acids long. V lost 8 bases, J lost 6 bases, and 12 bases stayed unmatched.